A selection of T cell receptor beta chains follows, all from one sample in a study of blood T cell repertoires in COVID-19. Sequencing used immunoSEQ multiplex PCR; TCRdb keeps in-frame clones, though not all of them. The table lists 100,000 to 150,000 clones, over 55% of them singletons. Sequenced: peripheral blood. The receptor set was obtained from a woman between 65 and 79 years old with acute or convalescent COVID-19. Each CDR3 is given with its conserved first and last residue. D genes are given only for firm matches. A clone size is listed for some rows: how often the clone was seen (once, few, many), or a class if it is expanded.

>18|TRBJ2-3|NA|TRBV18|TRBD2
CASSPPPASGSYTDTQYF
TGTGCCAGCTCACCACCGCCGGCTAGCGGTTCTTACACAGATACGCAGTATTTT
>16|TRBJ2-5|NA|TRBV5-5|TRBD1
CASSLFRQGGLGTQYF
TGTGCCAGCAGCTTGTTTAGACAGGGGGGTTTGGGGACCCAGTACTTC
>14|TRBJ1-1|NA|TRBV5-8|NA
CASRRTFRNTEAFF
TGTGCCAGCAGAAGGACATTTCGGAACACTGAAGCTTTCTTT
>17|TRBJ1-6|NA|TRBV19|TRBD1
CASSILQGQGFNSPLHF
TGTGCCAGTAGTATCCTCCAAGGACAGGGCTTCAATTCACCCCTCCACTTT
>16|TRBJ2-1|NA|TRBV28|TRBD2
CASSLLGSGRQNEQFF
TGTGCCAGCAGTTTATTAGGTAGCGGGAGGCAAAATGAGCAGTTCTTC
>14|TRBJ1-1|NA|TRBV6-5|TRBD1
CASTRTGRNTEAFF
TGTGCCAGCACCAGGACAGGGCGGAACACTGAAGCTTTCTTT
>15|TRBJ1-2|NA|TRBV6-5|NA
CASSYSGRGSNGYTF
TGTGCCAGCAGTTACTCGGGCAGGGGCTCGAATGGCTACACCTTC
>14|TRBJ1-2|NA|TRBV11-1|TRBD1
CASSLGQGAYGYTF
TGTGCCAGCAGCCTCGGACAGGGCGCCTATGGCTACACCTTC
>13|TRBJ1-6|many|TRBV28|TRBD1
CASSLPTGTPLHF
TGTGCCAGCAGTTTACCGACAGGGACCCCCCTCCACTTT
>18|TRBJ2-7|NA|TRBV4-2|TRBD1
CASSQGLTSGTGTHEQYF
TGTGCCAGCAGCCAAGGACTCACTTCCGGGACAGGGACCCACGAGCAGTACTTC
>13|TRBJ1-4|NA|TRBV2|TRBD1
CATGGQGNEKLFF
TGTGCCACAGGGGGACAGGGGAATGAAAAACTGTTTTTT
>17|TRBJ2-1|NA|TRBV18|TRBD1
CASSRTPGGSSYNEQFF
TGTGCCAGCTCCCGCACCCCAGGGGGAAGCTCCTACAATGAGCAGTTCTTC
>15|TRBJ2-3|NA|TRBV19|NA
CASKVSGTSTDTQYF
TGTGCCAGTAAGGTTTCGGGGACTAGCACAGATACGCAGTATTTT
>16|TRBJ1-2|few|TRBV21-1|NA
CASSRRGEKGGYGYTF
TGTGCCAGCAGCAGGAGGGGTGAGAAGGGTGGGTATGGCTACACCTTC
>14|TRBJ1-1|NA|TRBV7-8|NA
CASSAGWGRREAFF
TGTGCCAGCAGCGCCGGGTGGGGGCGAAGGGAAGCTTTCTTT
>15|TRBJ2-7|once|TRBV11-2|NA
CASSLGRGPFYEQYF
TGTGCCAGCAGCTTAGGCAGGGGCCCCTTCTACGAGCAGTACTTC
>15|TRBJ1-4|NA|TRBV25-1|NA
CASSIILGVGEKLFF
TGTGCCAGCAGCATAATCTTAGGGGTGGGGGAAAAACTGTTTTTT
>15|TRBJ1-5|many|TRBV9|TRBD1
CASSAQGKEWQPQHF
TGTGCCAGCAGCGCACAGGGGAAGGAATGGCAGCCCCAGCATTTT
>16|TRBJ2-1|NA|TRBV10-2|TRBD2
CASSESGLAGHDEQFF
TGCGCCAGCAGTGAGTCAGGGCTAGCGGGGCACGATGAGCAGTTCTTC
>15|TRBJ2-5|NA|TRBV19|NA
CASSTRGAGQETQYF
TGTGCCAGTAGTACCCGGGGAGCCGGACAAGAGACCCAGTACTTC
>13|TRBJ2-1|NA|TRBV5-1|TRBD2
CASSSGLVNEQFF
TGCGCCAGCAGCTCGGGACTAGTGAATGAGCAGTTCTTC
>14|TRBJ2-7|NA|TRBV6-6|NA
CASSPGQTIYEQYF
TGTGCCAGCAGCCCCGGACAGACGATCTACGAGCAGTACTTC
>13|TRBJ1-6|NA|TRBV11-3|NA
CASSLGGGSPLHF
TGTGCCAGCAGCCTCGGGGGGGGTTCACCCCTCCACTTT
>16|TRBJ1-5|NA|TRBV3-1/TRBV3-2|TRBD1
CASSQEGRGLNQPQHF
TGTGCCAGCAGCCAAGAGGGCAGGGGGCTCAATCAGCCCCAGCATTTT
>14|TRBJ2-4|NA|TRBV30|TRBD2
CAWTSGSAKNIQYF
TGTGCCTGGACTAGCGGGAGTGCCAAAAACATTCAGTACTTC
>12|TRBJ1-2|NA|TRBV6-5|TRBD1
CASRQGGYGYTF
TGTGCCAGCCGACAGGGAGGCTATGGCTACACCTTC
>16|TRBJ1-2|NA|TRBV5-1|TRBD1
CASSLVRTGQDYGYTF
TGCGCCAGCAGCTTGGTACGGACAGGGCAGGACTATGGCTACACCTTC
>12|TRBJ1-2|NA|TRBV19|NA
CASSEEFYGYTF
TGTGCCAGTAGTGAAGAGTTCTATGGCTACACCTTC
>14|TRBJ2-7|NA|TRBV6-5|NA
CASRDKGSSYEQYF
TGTGCCAGCAGGGACAAGGGGTCCTCCTACGAGCAGTACTTC
>14|TRBJ2-7|NA|TRBV25-1|TRBD1
CASSHVRDSYEQYF
TGTGCCAGCAGTCACGTCCGGGACAGCTACGAGCAGTACTTC
>14|TRBJ2-7|few|TRBV27|NA
CASSPGFPSYEQYF
TGTGCCAGCAGTCCCGGGTTCCCCTCCTACGAGCAGTACTTC
>16|TRBJ2-1|NA|TRBV29-1|NA
CSVDARRGSPYNEQFF
TGCAGCGTTGATGCACGGCGGGGAAGTCCCTACAATGAGCAGTTCTTC
>15|TRBJ2-1|NA|TRBV27|TRBD1
CARVPGGINYNEQFF
TGTGCCAGAGTTCCAGGGGGCATTAACTACAATGAGCAGTTCTTC
>16|TRBJ2-7|NA|TRBV6-2/TRBV6-3|TRBD2
CASSYGSGTGTYEQYF
TGTGCCAGCAGTTATGGGAGCGGGACCGGCACCTACGAGCAGTACTTC
>14|TRBJ2-3|once|TRBV2|NA
CASSEGRVTDTQYF
TGTGCCAGCAGTGAAGGCAGGGTCACAGATACGCAGTATTTT
>15|TRBJ2-5|NA|TRBV2|TRBD1
CASSLQGKGQETQYF
TGTGCCAGCAGCTTACAGGGGAAGGGACAAGAGACCCAGTACTTC
>13|TRBJ2-5|NA|TRBV7-2|TRBD1
CASSKQGAETQYF
TGTGCCAGCAGCAAACAGGGGGCAGAGACCCAGTACTTC
>14|TRBJ2-2|NA|TRBV6-5|TRBD2
CASAPGGTTGELFF
TGTGCCAGCGCCCCGGGGGGGACAACCGGGGAGCTGTTTTTT
>14|TRBJ1-4|NA|TRBV5-6|NA
CASSLGLGDEKLFF
TGTGCCAGCAGCTTGGGCCTAGGGGATGAAAAACTGTTTTTT
>14|TRBJ2-2|NA|TRBV5-4|NA
CASSTGRNTGELFF
TGTGCCAGCAGCACAGGACGGAACACCGGGGAGCTGTTTTTT
>16|TRBJ2-3|NA|TRBV2|TRBD1
CASRDPGQGLTDTQYF
TGTGCCAGCAGGGACCCGGGACAGGGGTTGACAGATACGCAGTATTTT
>15|TRBJ1-2|few|TRBV9|TRBD1
CASSGTGTGVHGYTF
TGTGCCAGCAGCGGAACCGGGACAGGGGTGCATGGCTACACCTTC
>12|TRBJ2-7|NA|TRBV7-2|NA
CASSSQGYEQYF
TGTGCCAGCAGCTCCCAGGGCTACGAGCAGTACTTC
>14|TRBJ1-4|NA|TRBV2|NA
CASSRTATNEKLFF
TGTGCCAGCAGTAGGACAGCAACTAATGAAAAACTGTTTTTT
>14|TRBJ1-5|NA|TRBV3-1/TRBV3-2|NA
CASSQGRGNQPQHF
TGTGCCAGCAGCCAGGGTAGGGGTAATCAGCCCCAGCATTTT
>14|TRBJ1-6|few|TRBV2|NA
CASNRGMDNSPLHF
TGTGCCAGCAATCGGGGTATGGATAATTCACCCCTCCACTTT
>14|TRBJ1-4|many|TRBV2|NA
CASSSRVSNEKLFF
TGTGCCAGCAGCTCCCGGGTTTCTAATGAAAAACTGTTTTTT
>14|TRBJ1-5|NA|TRBV11-2|NA
CASSLDLQNQPQHF
TGTGCCAGCAGCTTAGATCTCCAGAATCAGCCCCAGCATTTT
>17|TRBJ2-1|NA|TRBV28|TRBD2
CASSPNPGTSGTNEQFF
TGTGCCAGCAGCCCTAATCCCGGGACTAGCGGAACAAATGAGCAGTTCTTC
>14|TRBJ1-3|few|TRBV10-3|NA
CAISEAGSGNTIYF
TGTGCCATCAGTGAGGCCGGCTCTGGAAACACCATATATTTT